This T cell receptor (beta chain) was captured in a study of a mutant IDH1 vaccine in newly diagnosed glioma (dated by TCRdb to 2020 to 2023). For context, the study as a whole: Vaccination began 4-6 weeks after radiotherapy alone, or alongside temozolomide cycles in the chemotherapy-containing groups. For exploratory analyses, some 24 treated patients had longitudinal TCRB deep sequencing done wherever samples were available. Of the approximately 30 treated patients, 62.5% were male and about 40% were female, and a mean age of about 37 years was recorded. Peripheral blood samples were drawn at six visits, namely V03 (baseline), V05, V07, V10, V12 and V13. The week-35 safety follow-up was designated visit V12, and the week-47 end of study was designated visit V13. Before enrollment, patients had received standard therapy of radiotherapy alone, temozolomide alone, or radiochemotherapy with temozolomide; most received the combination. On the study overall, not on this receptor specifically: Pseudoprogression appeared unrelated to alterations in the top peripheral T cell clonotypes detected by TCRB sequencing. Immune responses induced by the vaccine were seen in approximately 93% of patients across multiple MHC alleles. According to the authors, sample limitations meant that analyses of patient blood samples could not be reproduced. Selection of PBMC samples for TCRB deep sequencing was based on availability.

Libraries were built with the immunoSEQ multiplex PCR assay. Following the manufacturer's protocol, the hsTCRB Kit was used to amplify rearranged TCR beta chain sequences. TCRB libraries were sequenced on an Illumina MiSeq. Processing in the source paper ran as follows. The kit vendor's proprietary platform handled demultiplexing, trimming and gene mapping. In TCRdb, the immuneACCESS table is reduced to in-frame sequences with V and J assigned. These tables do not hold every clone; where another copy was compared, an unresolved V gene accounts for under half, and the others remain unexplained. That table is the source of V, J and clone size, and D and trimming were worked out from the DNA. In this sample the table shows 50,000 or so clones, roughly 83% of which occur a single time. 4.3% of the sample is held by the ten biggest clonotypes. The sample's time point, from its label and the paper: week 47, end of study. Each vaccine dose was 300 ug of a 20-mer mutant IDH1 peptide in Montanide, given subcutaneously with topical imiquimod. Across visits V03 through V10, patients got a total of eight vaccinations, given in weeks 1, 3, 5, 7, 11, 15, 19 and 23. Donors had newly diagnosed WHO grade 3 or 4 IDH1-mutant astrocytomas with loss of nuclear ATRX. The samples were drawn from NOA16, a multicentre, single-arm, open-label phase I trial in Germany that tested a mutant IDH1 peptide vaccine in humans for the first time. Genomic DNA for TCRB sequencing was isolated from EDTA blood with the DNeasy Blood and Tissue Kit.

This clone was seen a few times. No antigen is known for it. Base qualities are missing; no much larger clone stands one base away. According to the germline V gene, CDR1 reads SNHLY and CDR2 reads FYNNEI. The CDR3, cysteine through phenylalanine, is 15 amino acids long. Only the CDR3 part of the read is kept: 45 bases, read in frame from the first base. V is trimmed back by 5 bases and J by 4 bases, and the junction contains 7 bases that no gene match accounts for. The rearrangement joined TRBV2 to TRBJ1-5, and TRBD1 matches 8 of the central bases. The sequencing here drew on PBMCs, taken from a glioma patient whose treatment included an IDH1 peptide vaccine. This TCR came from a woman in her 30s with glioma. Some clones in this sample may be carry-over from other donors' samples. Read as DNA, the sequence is TGTGCCAGCAGTCCCCGGACAGGGAGGAATCAGCCCCAGCATTTT. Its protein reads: CASSPRTGRNQPQHF.